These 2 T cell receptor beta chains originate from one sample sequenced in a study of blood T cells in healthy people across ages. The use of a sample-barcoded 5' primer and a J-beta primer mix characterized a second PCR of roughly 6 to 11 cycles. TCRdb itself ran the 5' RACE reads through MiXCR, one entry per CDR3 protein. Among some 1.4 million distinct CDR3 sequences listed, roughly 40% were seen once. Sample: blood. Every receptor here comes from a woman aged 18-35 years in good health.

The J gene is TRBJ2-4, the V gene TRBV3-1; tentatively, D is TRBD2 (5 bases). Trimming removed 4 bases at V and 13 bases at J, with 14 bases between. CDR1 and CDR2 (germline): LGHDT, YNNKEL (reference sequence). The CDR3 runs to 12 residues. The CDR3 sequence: CASSPLPWEQYF. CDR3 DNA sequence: TGTGCCAGCAGCCCCCTGCCCTGGGAGCAGTACTTC.

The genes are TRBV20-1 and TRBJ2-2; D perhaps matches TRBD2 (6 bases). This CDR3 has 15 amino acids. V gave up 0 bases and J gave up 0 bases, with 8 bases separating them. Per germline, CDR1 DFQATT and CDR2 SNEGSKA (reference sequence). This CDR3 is CSAREAGTNTGELFF. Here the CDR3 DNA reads TGCAGTGCTAGAGAGGCGGGGACGAACACCGGGGAGCTGTTTTTT.